The source of this TCR beta chain is a study of T-cell memory formation after mild COVID-19. Points from the study as a whole: CD8+ contracting clones occupied EMRA, while CD4+ ones occupied mainly CM and EM. Day 15 to 85 contracting clones showed balanced CD4/CD8; later expanders leaned CD4+.

Researchers used 5'RACE with constant-segment primers to make TCR alpha and TCR beta cDNA libraries that carry sample barcodes and UMIs. Using its own MiXCR run on the 5' RACE reads, TCRdb lists one record per CDR3 protein. This sample has 300,000 to 400,000 distinct CDR3 sequences, with around 27% found just once. Regarding this clonotype: Its antigen is currently unknown.

Trimming removed 5 bases from V and 1 base from J, with 15 bases in between. Germline V gene sequence: CDR1 SGDLS, CDR2 YYNGEE. This CDR3 is built from 15 residues. This clonotype originated in an adult woman who had mild COVID-19 (a few samples of this study predate the infection). Cell type and time point are not known. V and J are TRBV9 and TRBJ2-5; D might be TRBD1 (6 bases). The sequenced sample consisted of PBMCs or a T cell subset sorted from them (not recorded which). CDR3 nucleotides: TGTGCCAGCAGTCCAGGGGACATATTCCAAGAGACCCAGTACTTC. Its translation: CASSPGDIFQETQYF.